This TCR beta chain was sequenced in a study of blood T cell repertoires in COVID-19. Across the whole study: In each case, the material was cDNA or gDNA derived from T cells, B-cell-depleted T cells, or PBMCs.

Original methodology: Amplification of reference gene primers provided the estimated nucleated cell counts. The repertoire was sequenced with immunoSEQ multiplex PCR; TCRdb's copy has only in-frame clones and lacks some. V and J calls and clone size come straight from that table; D and trimming were deduced from the DNA. Among about 33,000 clones listed, about 85% were seen once. The germline gives CDR1 SGHTA, CDR2 FQGNSA. The CDR3 sequence is 15 residues long. V shed 2 bases, J shed 4 bases, and the junction held 7 bases outside the gene matches. This rearrangement joins TRBV7-2 to TRBJ1-2; 7 bases fit TRBD1. Sequenced input: peripheral blood. The source of this sequence is a human donor in a cohort sampled during active COVID-19. The CDR3 region is CASSLPGTVPYGYTF. The CDR3 bases are TGTGCCAGCAGCTTACCGGGGACAGTGCCCTATGGCTACACCTTC.